Shown below are 9 T cell receptor beta chains from a single sample sequenced in a study of blood T cell repertoires in COVID-19. Method: immunoSEQ multiplex PCR; TCRdb's copy keeps in-frame clones and lacks some. The repertoire holds about 140,000 clones, with about 82% as singletons. What was sequenced was peripheral blood. These receptors all come from a woman aged 60-75 years with acute or convalescent COVID-19.

This chain uses TRBV28 with TRBJ1-2, with 9 bases identical to TRBD1. Germline V gene sequence: CDR1 MDHEN, CDR2 SYDVKM. V gave up 2 bases and J gave up 7 bases; unmatched junction bases: 11. The CDR3 length is 16 residues. CDR3 sequence reads: CASSLRGLTGGGGYTF. The CDR3 coding sequence is TGTGCCAGCAGTTTACGTGGATTGACAGGGGGGGGTGGCTACACCTTC.

The chain combines TRBV6-5 with TRBJ2-2; TRBD1 agrees at 8 bases. This CDR3 has 16 residues. With V trimmed by 2 bases and J by 5 bases, 7 bases remained unmatched. The germline V gene encodes CDR1 MNHEY and CDR2 SVGAGI. CDR3 residues: CASSYRTGWGTGELFF. In DNA form, the CDR3 reads TGTGCCAGCAGTTACCGGACAGGGTGGGGTACCGGGGAGCTGTTTTTT.

Only a few counts were recorded for this clone. Written as DNA, the CDR3 is TGTGCCAGCAGTCCCAGCGGACCTCAAGAGACCCAGTACTTC. Amino acid sequence: CASSPSGPQETQYF. This chain connects TRBV7-3 to TRBJ2-5, with D possibly being TRBD2 (5 bases). With 6 bases removed from V and 2 bases from J, the gap between germline ends came to 13 bases. Per the germline V gene, CDR1 is SGHTA and CDR2 is FQGTGA. This CDR3 region has 14 residues.

The V call is TRBV11-2, the J call TRBJ2-5, with 8 bases matching TRBD2. The CDR3 is 14 residues long. Losses at the gene ends were 5 bases for V and 5 bases for J; bases not matched to a gene: 7. CDR1 and CDR2 from the germline V gene are SGHAT and FQNNGV. The CDR3 nucleotides read TGTGCCAGCAGCGTTAGCGGGGTTAGGGAGACCCAGTACTTC. It yields the protein CASSVSGVRETQYF.

The rearrangement joins TRBV4-1 to TRBJ1-6; D is unclear. This CDR3 contains 16 residues. V lost 3 bases, J lost 9 bases, and 18 bases lay in between. Germline CDR1 and CDR2: MGHRA and YSYEKL. CDR3 DNA sequence: TGCGCCAGCAGCCATTCCTACCCCACGGAGGCTTCACCCCTCCACTTT. Its protein product is CASSHSYPTEASPLHF.

V gene TRBV6-6 combines with J gene TRBJ2-1; D might be TRBD1 (6 bases). The CDR3 is 11 amino acids. Germline loops: CDR1 MNHNY, CDR2 SVGAGI (reference sequence). V lost 5 bases, J lost 7 bases, and 6 bases lay in between. CDR3 amino acids: CASSQGNEQFF. CDR3 nucleotide sequence: TGTGCCAGCAGTCAGGGGAATGAGCAGTTCTTC.

The chain couples TRBV24-1 to TRBJ1-6; perhaps TRBD1 as D (6 bases). The V and J ends lost 0 bases and 7 bases respectively, with 27 bases between them. CDR1 is KGHDR and CDR2 is SFDVKD in the germline V gene. This CDR3 has 21 amino acids. DNA of the CDR3: TGTGCCACCAGTGATTTGTCCAGGGACACGGCCGAACCCGATAGGAATTCACCCCTCCACTTT. It encodes CATSDLSRDTAEPDRNSPLHF.

This chain uses TRBV4-2 with TRBJ2-3; TRBD2 matches at 9 bases. Looked up from germline, CDR1 is LGHNA and CDR2 is YNFKEQ. The J segment lost 4 bases and the V segment lost 0 bases, leaving 8 bases of the junction unmatched. The CDR3 has 17 residues. The CDR3 loop is CASSQEGHSGGADTQYF. Written as DNA, the CDR3 is TGTGCCAGCAGCCAAGAGGGGCATAGCGGGGGTGCAGATACGCAGTATTTT.

A word on this clone: At the DNA level, this CDR3 is encoded by other sequences in the same sample as well. J is TRBJ1-2 and V is TRBV9; 9 nucleotides align to TRBD1. Germline V gives CDR1 SGDLS, CDR2 YYNGEE. Trimming cost V 0 bases and J 1 base; bases outside gene matches: 1. CDR3 size: 15 residues. The CDR3 bases are TGTGCCAGCAGCGTAGAGGGACAGGGTAACTATGGCTACACCTTC. Its translation: CASSVEGQGNYGYTF.